This TCR beta chain stems from a study of regulatory T cells in long-lasting Graves disease. Turning to the study itself: Over 5 years of antithyroid drugs with positive TSH receptor antibodies was taken to mean persistent Graves' disease. Study-wide results and limits: Newly diagnosed patients shared about a thousand public clonotypes; persistent patients shared around 2,500. Lower TCR diversity characterized persistent Graves' patients relative to newly diagnosed patients. TRBV28, TRBJ1-2 and TRBJ2-5 emerged as the favored segments in persistent disease.

For TCR beta, libraries came from iRepertoire HTBI primers and Arm-PCR of CDR3 regions. A single record per CDR3 protein comes from TCRdb applying MiXCR to the multiplex PCR reads. The top ten hold around 20% of the sample, which has 400,000 or so distinct CDR3 sequences, around 21% seen once. In its sample, this clonotype was seen many times. Its cognate antigen is unknown. The time point: persistent/refractory GD, antithyroid drugs over 5 years with positive TRAb. TCR sequences were obtained from RNA taken from PBMCs. The CDR3 has 15 amino acids. V trimming: 4 bases; J trimming: 5 bases; junction bases outside the gene matches: 9. The germline CDR1 and CDR2 sequences are LGHDT and YNNKEL (reference sequence).

The chain employs TRBV3-1 and TRBJ2-5; TRBD1 matches at 8 bases. This sequence originates from a female donor with Graves disease. Sequenced material: peripheral blood mononuclear cells (PBMCs), taken when the disease was refractory, from a patient treated with antithyroid drugs. CDR3: CASSPTRTGRETQYF. The CDR3 region has the DNA TGTGCCAGCAGCCCTACCCGGACAGGGCGGGAGACCCAGTACTTC.